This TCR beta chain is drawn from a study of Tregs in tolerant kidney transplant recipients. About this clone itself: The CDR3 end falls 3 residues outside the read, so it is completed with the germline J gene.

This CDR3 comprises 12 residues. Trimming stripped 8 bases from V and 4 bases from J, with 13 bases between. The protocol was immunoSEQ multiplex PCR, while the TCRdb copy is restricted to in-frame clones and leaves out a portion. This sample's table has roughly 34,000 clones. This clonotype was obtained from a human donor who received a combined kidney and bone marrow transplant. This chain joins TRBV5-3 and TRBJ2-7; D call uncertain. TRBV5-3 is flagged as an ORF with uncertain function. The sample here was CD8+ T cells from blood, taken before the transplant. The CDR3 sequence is CARGRKLYEQYF. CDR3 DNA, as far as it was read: TGTGCCAGGGGCCGGAAACTTTACGAG.